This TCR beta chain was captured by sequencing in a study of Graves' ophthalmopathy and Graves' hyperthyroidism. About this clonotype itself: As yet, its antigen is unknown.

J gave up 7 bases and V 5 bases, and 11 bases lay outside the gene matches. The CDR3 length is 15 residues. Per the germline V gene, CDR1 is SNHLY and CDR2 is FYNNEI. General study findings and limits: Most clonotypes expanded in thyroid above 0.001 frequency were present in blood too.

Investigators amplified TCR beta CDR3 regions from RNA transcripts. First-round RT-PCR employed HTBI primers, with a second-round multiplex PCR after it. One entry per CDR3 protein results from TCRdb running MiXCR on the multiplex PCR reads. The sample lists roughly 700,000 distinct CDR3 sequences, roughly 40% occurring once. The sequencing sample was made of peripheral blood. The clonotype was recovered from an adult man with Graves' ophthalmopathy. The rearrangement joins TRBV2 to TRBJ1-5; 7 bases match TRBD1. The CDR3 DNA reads TGTGCCAGCAGTAGGTCACGACAGGGCGGCCAGCCCCAGCATTTT. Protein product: CASSRSRQGGQPQHF.